One T cell receptor beta chain is described in this entry. Its cognate antigen is unknown. The sample is drawn from a study of chemoradiotherapy in HPV16-positive cancers. Overall study results and limits: In HPV16-positive patients, HPV-responsive T-cell expansion tracked better recurrence-free survival. HPV-specific T cells were functionally defined from only a couple of HPV16-positive patients.

Repeated repertoire sampling spanned the course of chemoradiotherapy. Here immunoSEQ multiplex PCR was the method, and the copy in TCRdb shows in-frame clones only, minus some. The sample holds 20,000 or so clones, approximately 86% seen once. The sample consisted of blood, taken from a patient who underwent chemoradiotherapy. The origin of this receptor is a human donor with HPV-associated anogenital cancer.

DNA of the CDR3: TGCGCCAGCAGCTTGGAAGGGGGAATCTTCACAGGGAAGGGAGAGACCCAGTACTTC. Translating it yields CASSLEGGIFTGKGETQYF. V and J are TRBV5-1 and TRBJ2-5, with D possibly matching TRBD1 (6 bases). The germline gives CDR1 SGHRS, CDR2 YFSETQ. This CDR3 contains 19 residues. The V end lost 0 bases, the J end lost 4 bases, and 25 bases lay between the germline ends.